The 8 T cell receptor beta chains below were found in one sample sequenced in a study of control samples from healthy donors and cancer patients. Generated by immunoSEQ multiplex PCR, the TCRdb table keeps only in-frame clones and is missing some. Of 100,000 to 150,000 clones detected, over 85% appear once; the ten largest clones hold less than 6%. The specimen was blood. All receptors derive from a man aged 18-30 years in good health.

The V call is TRBV5-6, the J call TRBJ1-2, with no clear D. Germline V gene lookup returns CDR1 SGHDT and CDR2 YYEEEE. V gave up 9 bases and J gave up 2 bases, with 17 bases separating them. The CDR3 consists of 14 residues. The DNA for the CDR3 is TGTGCCACCACCTTAGCATGGCAGAACTATGGCTACACCTTC. Protein: CATTLAWQNYGYTF.

This clone was seen repeatedly, ten times or more. The chain uses TRBV23-1 and TRBJ1-2, with a possible D match to TRBD1 (6 bases). TRBV23-1 is labeled an ORF, and its function is uncertain. V was clipped by 7 bases and J by 8 bases, with 23 bases between them. This CDR3 spans 15 amino acids. The CDR3 reads CASTLIPGQVGGYTF. CDR3 bases: TGCGCCAGCACCCTCATACCGGGACAAGTGGGAGGCTACACCTTC.

This clone was counted ten times or more. The V and J genes are TRBV6-1 and TRBJ1-5; 7 bases match TRBD1. The CDR3 runs 14 residues. Germline lookup yields CDR1 MNHNS and CDR2 SASEGT. The J segment lost 16 bases and the V segment lost 2 bases, leaving 14 bases of the junction unmatched. CDR3 protein: CASSESMGDSHLHF. The CDR3 bases are TGTGCCAGCAGTGAATCCATGGGGGACAGCCATTTACATTTT.

The rearrangement joins TRBV2 to TRBJ2-2; 8 bases are a match to TRBD1. The junction had 7 bases not matched to a gene; V was cut back by 6 bases and J by 4 bases. The CDR3 contains 15 residues. Germline V gene data show CDR1 as SNHLY and CDR2 as FYNNEI. The CDR3 nucleotides read TGTGCCAGCAGCGGGACAGGAGGACGCACCGGGGAGCTGTTTTTT. Protein sequence: CASSGTGGRTGELFF.

This chain uses TRBV5-4 with TRBJ2-5; 9 nucleotides line up with TRBD1. The CDR3 has 13 amino acids. V shed 4 bases, J shed 3 bases, and the junction held 1 base outside the gene matches. Germline CDR1 reads SGHNT; CDR2 reads YYREEE (reference sequence). CDR3 region: CASSRTGEETQYF. CDR3 in DNA: TGTGCCAGCAGCAGGACAGGGGAAGAGACCCAGTACTTC. The entire variable domain, with the rest obtained from reference TRBV5-4 and TRBJ2-5, is as follows: ETGVTQSPTHLIKTRGQQVTLRCSSQSGHNTVSWYQQALGQGPQFIFQYYREEENGRGNFPPRFSGLQFPNYSSELNVNALELDDSALYLCASSRTGEETQYFGPGTRLLVL.

This clone was seen a handful of times. This chain links TRBV7-9 with TRBJ1-1; no firm D call. This CDR3 is built from 12 residues. From germline, CDR1 is SEHNR and CDR2 FQNEAQ (reference sequence). V shed 1 base and J shed 3 bases, with 3 bases lying between them. CDR3 sequence (DNA): TGTGCCAGCAGCTTAGTCTACACTGAAGCTTTCTTT. The encoded protein is CASSLVYTEAFF.

V usage is TRBV5-1 and J usage is TRBJ1-6; maybe TRBD1 (6 bases). CDR1 and CDR2 from the germline V gene are SGHRS and YFSETQ. Deletions cut 4 bases from V and 11 bases from J, with 13 bases between. The CDR3 length is 13 residues. The CDR3 DNA follows: TGCGCCAGCAGCGACCTACAGGGTACACCCCTCCACTTT. Its protein product is CASSDLQGTPLHF.

The chain recombines TRBV4-1 with TRBJ1-5, with D tentatively TRBD1 (5 bases). This CDR3 spans 15 amino acids. The germline gives CDR1 MGHRA, CDR2 YSYEKL. The ends were cut back, 1 base at V and 5 bases at J, with 12 bases in the middle. The CDR3 nucleotides read TGCGCCAGCAGCCAAGGACGGGACGGGTATCAGCCCCAGCATTTT. Amino acid sequence: CASSQGRDGYQPQHF.